This entry lists 23 T cell receptor beta chains sequenced from one sample in a study of T-cell reconstitution after alpha-beta-depleted transplantation in children. Preparation of the TCRbeta library used unique molecular identifiers. TCRdb re-called the PCR reads through MiXCR, storing one row per CDR3 protein. The repertoire has about a million distinct CDR3 sequences, about 26% of them found once; the top ten carry about 28%. The material was PBMCs, mostly from graft donor cells, obtained 360 days after TCRalphabeta/CD19-depleted stem cell transplant. The origin of the receptors is a boy under two years old who had a stem cell transplant for SCID, so the T cells may come from the graft donor.

Only a few counts were recorded for this clonotype. The chain uses TRBV4-1 and TRBJ2-2, with D maybe TRBD2 (6 bases). Between the trimmed V and J ends, which lost 0 bases and 4 bases, there was a span of 12 bases. The germline V gene has CDR1 MGHRA and CDR2 YSYEKL. The CDR3 contains 16 residues. The CDR3 DNA sequence: TGCGCCAGCAGCCAAGATGCGGCCGGGAGCACCGGGGAGCTGTTTTTT. Residues: CASSQDAAGSTGELFF.

This sequence joins TRBV5-1 and TRBJ1-1; perhaps TRBD1 as D (5 bases). The CDR3 contains 14 residues. V lost 4 bases and J 0 bases, leaving 10 bases between the germline ends. Germline CDR1 is SGHRS and CDR2 is YFSETQ. This chain's CDR3 is CASSDRPMNTEAFF. In DNA form, the CDR3 reads TGCGCCAGCAGCGACAGACCGATGAACACTGAAGCTTTCTTT.

The chain recombines TRBV15 with TRBJ2-7, with TRBD1 matching 9 bases. The CDR3 length is 16 residues. The germline gives CDR1 LNHNV, CDR2 YYDKDF (reference sequence). V dropped 0 bases and J dropped 4; count of bases not matched to a gene: 7. The CDR3 reads CATSRDPGTGRYEQYF. The CDR3 DNA reads TGTGCCACCAGCAGAGATCCCGGGACAGGGAGGTACGAGCAGTACTTC.

The rearrangement links TRBV2 to TRBJ1-5, with D hard to call. V gave up 5 bases and J gave up 1 base, with 15 bases separating them. The germline gives CDR1 SNHLY, CDR2 FYNNEI. The CDR3 is made up of 16 amino acids. The CDR3 loop is CASSFEGRMSNQPQHF. Written as DNA, the CDR3 is TGTGCCAGCAGTTTCGAGGGCAGAATGAGCAATCAGCCCCAGCATTTT.

This clonotype was counted a few times. This chain uses TRBV4-1 with TRBJ1-4, with a weak D call TRBD1 (6 bases). This CDR3 region has 17 residues. Germline values: CDR1 MGHRA, CDR2 YSYEKL. V was trimmed by 4 bases and J by 6 bases, leaving 21 bases between them. The DNA of the CDR3 is TGCGCCAGCAGCCGATTGGGACAAACCGTTTACCATGAAAAACTGTTTTTT. Its translation is CASSRLGQTVYHEKLFF.

V usage is TRBV7-2 and J usage is TRBJ1-2, with TRBD1 identical over 7 bases. The junction had 6 bases not matched to a gene; V was cut back by 4 bases and J by 7 bases. In germline, CDR1 is SGHTA, CDR2 FQGNSA. The length of the CDR3 is 13 residues. The CDR3 loop reads CASSYDREGGYTF. DNA of the CDR3: TGTGCCAGCAGCTACGACAGGGAGGGTGGCTACACCTTC. Full variable domain (outside the CDR3, taken from reference TRBV7-2 and TRBJ1-2): GAGVSQSPSNKVTEKGKDVELRCDPISGHTALYWYRQSLGQGLEFLIYFQGNSAPDKSGLPSDRFSAERTGGSVSTLTIQRTQQEDSAVYLCASSYDREGGYTFGSGTRLTVV.

The chain's CDR3 is CASSLADRVRRQYF. CDR3 nucleotides: TGCGCCAGCAGCTTGGCGGACAGGGTGAGGCGGCAGTACTTC. This chain connects TRBV5-1 to TRBJ2-7, with 8 nucleotides matching TRBD1. V lost 0 bases and J lost 9; bases outside the gene matches: 8. The length of the CDR3 is 14 residues. Per the germline V gene, CDR1 is SGHRS and CDR2 is YFSETQ.

The V and J genes are TRBV18 and TRBJ2-1, with 7 bases identical to TRBD1. CDR3 length: 17 amino acids. Trimming removed 4 bases from V and 3 bases from J; junction bases left unmatched: 12. Germline V gene sequence: CDR1 KGHSH, CDR2 LQKENI. CDR3 residues: CASSLEGAFAIYNEQFF. CDR3 DNA: TGTGCCAGCTCACTAGAGGGGGCCTTTGCAATCTACAATGAGCAGTTCTTC.

This clonotype has a handful of counts. The genes are TRBV29-1 and TRBJ2-7; 9 bases are shared with TRBD1. Trimming removed 6 bases from V and 5 bases from J; junction bases left unmatched: 5. This CDR3 region has 12 residues. Germline CDR1 reads SQVTM; CDR2 reads ANQGSEA. The CDR3: CSVGTGNHEQYF. The CDR3 DNA is TGCAGCGTGGGGACAGGGAACCACGAGCAGTACTTC.

The chain is built from TRBV3-1 and TRBJ2-7; the D is unclear. The germline gives CDR1 LGHDT, CDR2 YNNKEL (reference sequence). This CDR3 has 16 residues. Between the trimmed V and J ends, which lost 1 base and 0 bases, there was a span of 13 bases. Written as DNA, the CDR3 is TGTGCCAGCAGCCAAGTGTTGGGTAGAAGCTCCTACGAGCAGTACTTC. This encodes CASSQVLGRSSYEQYF.

This clonotype showed up just a few times. The genes are TRBV20-1 and TRBJ2-3, with 8 positions matching TRBD1. The CDR3 runs to 14 residues. Germline-derived CDR1 and CDR2 are DFQATT and SNEGSKA (reference sequence). V shed 5 bases and J 5 bases; nucleotides not matched to a gene: 9. CDR3 DNA: TGCAGTGCTGCCAGGGGGCGGGATGTAGATACGCAGTATTTT. The encoded protein is CSAARGRDVDTQYF.

There are a few counts of this clonotype. V and J are TRBV4-1 and TRBJ2-1; unclear D gene. The V and J ends lost 4 bases and 4 bases respectively, with 14 bases between them. This CDR3 region has 15 residues. Germline V gene data show CDR1 as MGHRA and CDR2 as YSYEKL. As DNA, the CDR3 is TGCGCCAGCAGCCCTCATGTGGTACATTACAATGAGCAGTTCTTC. Its protein is CASSPHVVHYNEQFF.

The genes are TRBV5-1 and TRBJ2-7; weak D call: TRBD1 (6 bases). The germline gives CDR1 SGHRS, CDR2 YFSETQ. The CDR3 has 16 amino acids. Deletions cut 3 bases from V and 12 bases from J, with 28 bases between. CDR3 in DNA: TGCGCCAGCAGCTCTCTTACCGGGACAATCACGCCTTCTGGGTACTTC. It codes for CASSSLTGTITPSGYF. The whole variable domain, remainder taken from reference TRBV5-1 and TRBJ2-7, is KAGVTQTPRYLIKTRGQQVTLSCSPISGHRSVSWYQQTPGQGLQFLFEYFSETQRNKGNFPGRFSGRQFSNSRSEMNVSTLELGDSALYLCASSSLTGTITPSGYFGPGTRLTVT.

This clonotype was seen a handful of times. The rearrangement joins TRBV28 to TRBJ2-2; 11 nucleotides match TRBD2. The CDR3 spans 17 residues. CDR1 and CDR2 from the germline V gene are MDHEN and SYDVKM. J gave up 2 bases and V 9 bases, and 11 bases lay outside the gene matches. The CDR3 DNA is TGTGCCAGTAACACGATCCTAGCGGGGGGCAACACCGGGGAGCTGTTTTTT. Amino acid sequence: CASNTILAGGNTGELFF.

V usage is TRBV12-3 or TRBV12-4 and J usage is TRBJ1-1; a weak D match, TRBD1 (6 bases). Trimming removed 6 bases at V and 4 bases at J, with 18 bases between. The CDR3 contains 15 residues. CDR3 coding DNA: TGTGCCAGCAGGGTACAAACAGGGAAGTCCACTGAAGCTTTCTTT. It is translated as CASRVQTGKSTEAFF.

The V gene is TRBV6-2 or TRBV6-3, the J gene TRBJ2-2; 7 nucleotides align to TRBD2. CDR3 size: 12 residues. The V segment lost 4 bases and the J segment 13 bases; nucleotides outside the gene matches: 6. Germline-derived CDR1 and CDR2 are MNHEY and SVGEGT. CDR3 coding DNA: TGTGCCAGCAGTTCCCAGCGGGGCGGGCTGTTTTTT. Amino acid sequence: CASSSQRGGLFF.

The J gene is TRBJ2-3, the V gene TRBV5-5; D unclear. CDR1 SGHKS and CDR2 YYEKEE come from the germline V gene (reference sequence). V dropped 5 bases and J dropped 2 bases, with 9 bases sitting between them. The CDR3 covers 13 residues. Here the CDR3 DNA reads TGTGCCAGCAGGGGCCTCAACACAGATACGCAGTATTTT. Translating gives CASRGLNTDTQYF.

The sample holds a few counts of this clonotype. This chain joins TRBV15 and TRBJ2-1; D unresolved. Trimming removed 0 bases from V and 0 bases from J, with 12 bases in between. Looked up from germline, CDR1 is LNHNV and CDR2 is YYDKDF (reference sequence). This CDR3 is 17 amino acids long. The CDR3 reads CATSRDSGPSSYNEQFF. The CDR3, as DNA: TGTGCCACCAGCAGAGATTCCGGGCCTAGCTCCTACAATGAGCAGTTCTTC.

The genes are TRBV25-1 and TRBJ1-1; D ambiguous. Germline values: CDR1 MGHDK, CDR2 SYGVNS. This CDR3 region has 12 residues. Deletions cut 8 bases from V and 5 bases from J, with 12 bases between. The CDR3 reads CASRDGMTEAFF. The CDR3 bases are TGTGCCAGCCGAGACGGGATGACTGAAGCTTTCTTT.

This clonotype turned up a few times. The genes are TRBV11-2 and TRBJ1-1; 8 nucleotides line up with TRBD1. Losses at the gene ends were 1 base for V and 6 bases for J; bases not matched to a gene: 10. The germline V gene has CDR1 SGHAT and CDR2 FQNNGV. The CDR3 runs to 16 residues. The CDR3 region has the DNA TGTGCCAGCAGCTTAGGACAGGGGAGCTGGGTCGCTGAAGCTTTCTTT. This codes for CASSLGQGSWVAEAFF.

This chain joins TRBV4-2 and TRBJ2-1, with D hard to call. Trimming took 0 bases from V and 6 from J, leaving 9 bases between them. The CDR3 contains 14 residues. In germline, CDR1 is LGHNA, CDR2 YNFKEQ. The CDR3 reads CASSQDMAVNEQFF. CDR3 coding DNA: TGTGCCAGCAGCCAAGATATGGCAGTCAATGAGCAGTTCTTC.

The genes are TRBV12-3 or TRBV12-4 and TRBJ1-4, with unresolved D. The CDR3 runs to 15 residues. The V end was cut by 3 bases, the J end by 4 bases, with 12 bases between. This CDR3 is CASSLGSDVNEKLFF. The CDR3 bases are TGTGCCAGCAGTTTGGGCAGCGACGTTAATGAAAAACTGTTTTTT.

The chain has TRBV24-1 and TRBJ2-2, with 8 positions matching TRBD1. The V and J ends lost 10 bases and 4 bases, in that order; junction bases with no gene match: 4. The germline V gene has CDR1 KGHDR and CDR2 SFDVKD. This CDR3 comprises 13 residues. CDR3 coding DNA: TGTGCCACTTCGGGACAGGCCACCGGGGAGCTGTTTTTT. Its translation is CATSGQATGELFF.